What follows are 3 T cell receptor beta chains derived from one specimen sequenced in a study of Ad26.COV2.S vaccination and SARS-CoV-2 variants. Treatment in this sample: over 15 received Ad26.COV2.S at low or high dose, single or two shots; about 5 received placebo; per-sample allocation not given. Collection of the samples took place on day 63 after the first injection of vaccine or placebo. Sequencing was performed with immunoSEQ multiplex PCR; in TCRdb, only in-frame clones are kept and a portion is missing. This sample carries some 320,000 clones, roughly 84% of them seen once, and the ten largest clones take 1.5% to 2.5%. Source: peripheral blood, taken in a trial of Ad26.COV2.S vaccine versus placebo. These receptor sequences come from a person between 18 and 65 years old who received the Ad26.COV2.S COVID-19 vaccine or a placebo.

The chain employs TRBV9 and TRBJ1-2, with D possibly being TRBD1 (6 bases). Trimming removed 0 bases from V and 5 bases from J, with 20 bases in between. The CDR3 covers 17 residues. Germline lookup yields CDR1 SGDLS and CDR2 YYNGEE. CDR3 in amino acids: CASSVGAGAITSYGYTF. The CDR3 coding sequence is TGTGCCAGCAGCGTAGGGGCAGGGGCCATAACTTCGTATGGCTACACCTTC.

The chain combines TRBV3-1 (or the pseudogene TRBV3-2) with TRBJ2-5, with D hard to call. The CDR3 totals 14 residues. V lost 0 bases and J lost 5, with 10 bases in between. The germline gives CDR1 LGHDT, CDR2 YNNKEL (reference sequence). This CDR3 is CASSQDLRIETQYF. The DNA of the CDR3 is TGTGCCAGCAGCCAAGATCTCAGGATCGAGACCCAGTACTTC.

This chain joins TRBV7-9 and TRBJ2-2; D remains ambiguous. Germline CDR1 and CDR2: SEHNR and FQNEAQ (reference sequence). V gave up 1 base and J gave up 0 bases, with 12 bases separating them. The CDR3 loop spans 17 amino acids. CDR3 in amino acids: CASSLGYRAANTGELFF. CDR3 DNA: TGTGCCAGCAGCTTAGGGTATAGGGCAGCGAACACCGGGGAGCTGTTTTTT.